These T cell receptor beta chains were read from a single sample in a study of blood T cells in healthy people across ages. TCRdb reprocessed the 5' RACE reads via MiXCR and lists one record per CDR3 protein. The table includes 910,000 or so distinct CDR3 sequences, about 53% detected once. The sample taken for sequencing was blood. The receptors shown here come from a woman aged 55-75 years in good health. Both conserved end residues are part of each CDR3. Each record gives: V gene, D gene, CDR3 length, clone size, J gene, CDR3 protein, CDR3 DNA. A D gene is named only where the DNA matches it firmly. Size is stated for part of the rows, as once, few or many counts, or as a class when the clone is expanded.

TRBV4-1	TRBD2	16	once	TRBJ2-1	CASSQERGRSGNEQFF	TGCGCCAGCAGCCAAGAACGCGGGAGGTCCGGGAATGAGCAGTTCTTC
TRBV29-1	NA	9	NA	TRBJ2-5	CSEQETQYF	TGCAGCGAACAAGAGACCCAGTACTTC
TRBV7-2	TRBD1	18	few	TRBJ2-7	CASSFLGRGTGKDYEQYF	TGTGCCAGCAGCTTTCTCGGTAGAGGGACAGGGAAGGACTACGAGCAGTACTTC
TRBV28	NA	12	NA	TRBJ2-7	CASSFDGFEQYF	TGTGCCAGCAGTTTTGATGGTTTCGAGCAGTACTTC
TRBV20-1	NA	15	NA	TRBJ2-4	CSAGDPEWAKNIQYF	TGCAGTGCTGGAGACCCTGAGTGGGCCAAAAACATTCAGTACTTC
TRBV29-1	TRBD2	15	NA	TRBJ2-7	CSVASRTSGRYEQYF	TGCAGCGTCGCGTCCAGGACTAGCGGACGATACGAGCAGTACTTC
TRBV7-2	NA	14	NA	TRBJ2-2	CASSPGLRSGELFF	TGTGCCAGTAGCCCAGGCCTGAGGAGCGGGGAGCTGTTTTTT
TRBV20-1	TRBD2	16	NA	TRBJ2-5	CSAGLAGGSSYNEQYF	TGCAGTGCTGGCCTAGCGGGAGGTAGCTCCTACAATGAGCAGTACTTC
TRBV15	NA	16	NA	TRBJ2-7	CATSRDRRGFRDEQYF	TGTGCCACCAGCAGAGATCGTAGGGGGTTTCGGGACGAGCAGTACTTC
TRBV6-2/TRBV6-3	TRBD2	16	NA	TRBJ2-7	CASSSPTSGAYNEQYF	TGTGCCAGCAGCTCGCCCACTAGCGGGGCCTACAATGAGCAGTACTTC